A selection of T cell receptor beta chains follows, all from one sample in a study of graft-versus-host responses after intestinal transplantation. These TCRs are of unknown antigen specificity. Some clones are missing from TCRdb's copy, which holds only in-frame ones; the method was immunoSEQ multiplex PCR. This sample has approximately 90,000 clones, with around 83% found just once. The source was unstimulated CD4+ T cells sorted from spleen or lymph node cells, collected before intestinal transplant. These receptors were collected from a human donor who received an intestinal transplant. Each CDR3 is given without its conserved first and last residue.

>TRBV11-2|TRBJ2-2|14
ASRPRVLSNTGELF
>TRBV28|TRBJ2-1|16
ASVVAGLAGGTYNEQF
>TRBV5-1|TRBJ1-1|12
ASSSGTANTEAF
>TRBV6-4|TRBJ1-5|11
ASSEIGGQPQH
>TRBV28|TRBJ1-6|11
ASGAGLNSPLH
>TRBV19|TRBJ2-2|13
ASSIGTGGTGELF
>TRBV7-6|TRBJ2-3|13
ASSLLRELGDTQY
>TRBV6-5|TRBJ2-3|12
ASRQAGATDTQY
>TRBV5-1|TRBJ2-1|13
ASSGGGAYYNEQF
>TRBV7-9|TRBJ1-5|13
ASSVQGARNQPQH
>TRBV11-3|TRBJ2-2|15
ASSLEMWGRYTGELF
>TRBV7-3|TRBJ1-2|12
ASSPAGGASGYT
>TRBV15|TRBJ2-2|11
ATSQGAGGELF
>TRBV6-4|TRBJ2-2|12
ASSAAPGSGELF
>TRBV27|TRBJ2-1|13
ASSRGLAVYNEQF
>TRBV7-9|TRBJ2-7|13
ASSTSTGYRDEQY
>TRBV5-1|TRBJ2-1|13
ASSSGTGDYNEQF
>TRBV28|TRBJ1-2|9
ASSLTDGYT
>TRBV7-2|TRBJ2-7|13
ASSLGLAGSYEQY
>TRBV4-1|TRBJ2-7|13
ASSKNGGRFYEQY
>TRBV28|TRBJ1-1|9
ASRIGGEAF
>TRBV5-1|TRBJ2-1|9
ASSRGLALF
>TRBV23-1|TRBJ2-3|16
ASSQRDSKVPLTDTQY
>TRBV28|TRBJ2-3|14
ASSPGTGTSTDTQY
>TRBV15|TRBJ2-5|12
ATSVGQSQETQY
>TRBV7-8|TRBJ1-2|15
ASSTDRGPDRGYGYT
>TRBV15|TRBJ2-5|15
ATSRNLIAGGPETQY
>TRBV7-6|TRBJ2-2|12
ASSRTPNTGELF
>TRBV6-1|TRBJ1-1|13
ASSALQGGDTEAF
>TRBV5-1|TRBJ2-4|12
ASSHGTSGNIQY
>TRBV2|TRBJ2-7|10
ASSEGPYEQY
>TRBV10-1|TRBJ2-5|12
ASGDGRAGETQY
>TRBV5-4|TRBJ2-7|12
ASSAGLAPYEQY